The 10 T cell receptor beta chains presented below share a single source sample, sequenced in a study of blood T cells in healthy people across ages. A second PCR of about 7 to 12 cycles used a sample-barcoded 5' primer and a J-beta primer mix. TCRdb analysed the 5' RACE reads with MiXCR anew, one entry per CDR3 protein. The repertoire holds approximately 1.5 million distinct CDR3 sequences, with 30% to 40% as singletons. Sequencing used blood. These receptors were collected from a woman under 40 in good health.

CDR3 amino acids: CATSRDRNNQPQHF. The DNA for the CDR3 is TGTGCCACCAGCAGAGACAGGAACAATCAGCCCCAGCATTTT. The chain uses TRBV15 and TRBJ1-5; D remains ambiguous. Germline V CDR1 and CDR2: LNHNV, YYDKDF (reference sequence). Trimming removed 0 bases at V and 3 bases at J, with 6 bases between. This CDR3 contains 14 residues.

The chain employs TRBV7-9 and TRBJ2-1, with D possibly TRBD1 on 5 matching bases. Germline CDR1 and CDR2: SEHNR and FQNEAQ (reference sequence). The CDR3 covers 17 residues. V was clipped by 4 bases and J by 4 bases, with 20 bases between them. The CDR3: CASSSPPGQGTYNEQFF. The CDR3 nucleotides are TGTGCCAGCAGCTCCCCCCCTGGGCAGGGAACTTACAATGAGCAGTTCTTC.

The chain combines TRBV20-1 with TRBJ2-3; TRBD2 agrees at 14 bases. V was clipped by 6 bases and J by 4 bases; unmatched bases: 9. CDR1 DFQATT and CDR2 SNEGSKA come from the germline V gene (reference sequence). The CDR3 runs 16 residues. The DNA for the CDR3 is TGCAGTGCATCCGGGACTAGCGGGAGTGCAGCAGATACGCAGTATTTT. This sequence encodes CSASGTSGSAADTQYF.

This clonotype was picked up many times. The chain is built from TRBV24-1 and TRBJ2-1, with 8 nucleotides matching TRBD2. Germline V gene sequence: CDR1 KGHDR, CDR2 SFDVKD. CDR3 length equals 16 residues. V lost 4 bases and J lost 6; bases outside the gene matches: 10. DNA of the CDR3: TGTGCCACCAGTGACCCCAGCGGGACTAGAGCCAATGAGCAGTTCTTC. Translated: CATSDPSGTRANEQFF.

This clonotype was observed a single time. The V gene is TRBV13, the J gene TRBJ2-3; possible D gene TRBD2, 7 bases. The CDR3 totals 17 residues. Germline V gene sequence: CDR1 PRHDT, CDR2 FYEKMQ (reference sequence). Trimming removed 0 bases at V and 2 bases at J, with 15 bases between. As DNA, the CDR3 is TGTGCCAGCAGCTTAGGAATAGGGGGGGGGTCCACAGATACGCAGTATTTT. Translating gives CASSLGIGGGSTDTQYF.

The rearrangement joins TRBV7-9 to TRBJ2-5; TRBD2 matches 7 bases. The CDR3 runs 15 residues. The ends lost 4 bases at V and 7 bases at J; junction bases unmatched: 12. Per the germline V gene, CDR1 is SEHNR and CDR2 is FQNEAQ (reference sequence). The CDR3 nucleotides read TGTGCCAGCAGCTCCCCCAGTGGGGGGGGAGGGACCCAGTACTTC. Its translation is CASSSPSGGGGTQYF.

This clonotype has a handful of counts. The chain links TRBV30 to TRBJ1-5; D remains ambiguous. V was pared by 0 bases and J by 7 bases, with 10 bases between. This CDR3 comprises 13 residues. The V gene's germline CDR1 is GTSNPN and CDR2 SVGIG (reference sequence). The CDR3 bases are TGTGCCTGGAGTGTAGACGAAGACCAGCCCCAGCATTTT. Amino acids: CAWSVDEDQPQHF. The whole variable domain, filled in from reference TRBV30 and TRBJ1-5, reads SQTIHQWPATLVQPVGSPLSLECTVEGTSNPNLYWYRQAAGRGLQLLFYSVGIGQISSEVPQNLSASRPQDRQFILSSKKLLLSDSGFYLCAWSVDEDQPQHFGDGTRLSIL.

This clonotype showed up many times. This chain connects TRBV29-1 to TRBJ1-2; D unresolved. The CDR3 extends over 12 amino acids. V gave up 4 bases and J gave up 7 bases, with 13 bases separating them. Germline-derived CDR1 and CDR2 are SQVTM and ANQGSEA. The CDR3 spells CSVGDPTAGYTF. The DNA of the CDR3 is TGCAGCGTTGGAGACCCCACGGCTGGCTACACCTTC.

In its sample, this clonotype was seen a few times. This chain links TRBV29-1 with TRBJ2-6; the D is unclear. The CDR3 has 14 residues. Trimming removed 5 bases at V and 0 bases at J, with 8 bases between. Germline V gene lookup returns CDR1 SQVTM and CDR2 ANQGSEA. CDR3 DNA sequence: TGCAGCGTTAGGCTCGTCTCTGGGGCCAACGTCCTGACTTTC. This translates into CSVRLVSGANVLTF.

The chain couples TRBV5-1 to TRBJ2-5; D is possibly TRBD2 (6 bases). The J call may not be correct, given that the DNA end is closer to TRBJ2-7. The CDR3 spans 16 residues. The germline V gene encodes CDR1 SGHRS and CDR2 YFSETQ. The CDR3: CASSVRIAGGAYEQYF. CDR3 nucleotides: TGCGCCAGCAGTGTTAGGATTGCGGGCGGGGCCTACGAGCAGTACTTC.